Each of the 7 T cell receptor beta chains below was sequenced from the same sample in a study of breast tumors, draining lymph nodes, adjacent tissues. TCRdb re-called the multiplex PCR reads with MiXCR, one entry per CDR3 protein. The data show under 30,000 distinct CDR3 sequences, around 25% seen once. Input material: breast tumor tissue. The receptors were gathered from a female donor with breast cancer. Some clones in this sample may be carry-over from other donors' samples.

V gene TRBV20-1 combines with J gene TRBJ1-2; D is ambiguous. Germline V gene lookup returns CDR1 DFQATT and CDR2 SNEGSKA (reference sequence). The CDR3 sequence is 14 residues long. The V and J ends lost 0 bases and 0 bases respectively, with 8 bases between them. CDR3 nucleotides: TGCAGTGCTAGAGAACAGCAATCTAACTATGGCTACACCTTC. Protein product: CSAREQQSNYGYTF.

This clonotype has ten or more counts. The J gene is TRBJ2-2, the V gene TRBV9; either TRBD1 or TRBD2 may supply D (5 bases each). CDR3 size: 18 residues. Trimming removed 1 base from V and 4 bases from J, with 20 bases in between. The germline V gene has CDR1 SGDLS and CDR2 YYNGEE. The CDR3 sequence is CASSVNLRDHSVTGELFF. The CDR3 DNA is TGTGCCAGCAGCGTAAATCTCCGGGACCACTCCGTCACCGGGGAGCTGTTTTTT.

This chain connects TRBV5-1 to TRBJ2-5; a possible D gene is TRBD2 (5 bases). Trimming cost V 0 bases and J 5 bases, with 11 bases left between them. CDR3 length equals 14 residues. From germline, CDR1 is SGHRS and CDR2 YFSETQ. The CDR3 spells CASSLGTEGETQYF. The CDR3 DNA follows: TGCGCCAGCAGCTTGGGGACTGAGGGTGAGACCCAGTACTTC.

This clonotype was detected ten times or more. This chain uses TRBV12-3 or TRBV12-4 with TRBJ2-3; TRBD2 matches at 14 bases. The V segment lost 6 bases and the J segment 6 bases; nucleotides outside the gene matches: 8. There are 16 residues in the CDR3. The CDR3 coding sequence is TGTGCCAGCAGCAACCCGGGACTAGCGGGAGTTGATACGCAGTATTTT. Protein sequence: CASSNPGLAGVDTQYF.

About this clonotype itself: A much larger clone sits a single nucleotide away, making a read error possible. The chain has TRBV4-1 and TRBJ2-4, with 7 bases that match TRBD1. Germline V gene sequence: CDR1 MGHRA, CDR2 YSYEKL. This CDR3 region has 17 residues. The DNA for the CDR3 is TGCCCCAGCAGCCAAGGGTGGGACAGCCTAGCCAAAAACATTCAGTACTTC. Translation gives CPSSQGWDSLAKNIQYF.

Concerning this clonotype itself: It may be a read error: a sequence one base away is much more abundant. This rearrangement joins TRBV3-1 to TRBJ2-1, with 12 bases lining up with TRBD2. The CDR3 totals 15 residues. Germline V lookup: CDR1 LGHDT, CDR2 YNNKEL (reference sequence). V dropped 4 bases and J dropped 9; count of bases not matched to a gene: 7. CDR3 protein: CASSPTSGSGGEQFF. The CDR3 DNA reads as TGTGCCAGCAGCCCGACTAGCGGGAGTGGTGGTGAGCAGTTCTTC.

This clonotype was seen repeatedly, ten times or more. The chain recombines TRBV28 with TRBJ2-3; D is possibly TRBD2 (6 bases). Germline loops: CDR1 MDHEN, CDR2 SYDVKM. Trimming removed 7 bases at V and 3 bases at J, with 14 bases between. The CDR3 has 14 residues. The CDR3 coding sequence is TGTGCCAGCACCCCCCGGGGGTTTACAGATACGCAGTATTTT. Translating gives CASTPRGFTDTQYF.